The source of this T cell receptor (beta chain) is a study of T-cell memory formation after mild COVID-19. Each CDR3 protein is one row after TCRdb ran MiXCR on the 5' RACE reads. This table has 390,000 or so distinct CDR3 sequences, about 17% appearing once. The CDR3 is 16 residues long. Germline V gene data show CDR1 as DFQATT and CDR2 as SNEGSKA (reference sequence). Trimming at V came to 6 bases and at J to 6 bases, leaving 16 bases not matched to a gene. The study's findings and limits: Some clones that responded were present in memory (sampled pre-infection), which suggests cross-reactive memory joined.

This clonotype was recorded only once. Antigen unknown. The specimen was PBMCs or a T cell subset sorted from them (not recorded which). This clonotype was sampled from a man aged 18 to 30 who had mild COVID-19 (a few samples of this study predate the infection). Cell type and time point are not known. This sequence joins TRBV20-1 and TRBJ1-2, with 10 bases aligning to TRBD1. CDR3 DNA sequence: TGCAGTGCGGCGAATTCTCCGGGACAGGGGTACAATGGCTACACCTTC. This codes for CSAANSPGQGYNGYTF.